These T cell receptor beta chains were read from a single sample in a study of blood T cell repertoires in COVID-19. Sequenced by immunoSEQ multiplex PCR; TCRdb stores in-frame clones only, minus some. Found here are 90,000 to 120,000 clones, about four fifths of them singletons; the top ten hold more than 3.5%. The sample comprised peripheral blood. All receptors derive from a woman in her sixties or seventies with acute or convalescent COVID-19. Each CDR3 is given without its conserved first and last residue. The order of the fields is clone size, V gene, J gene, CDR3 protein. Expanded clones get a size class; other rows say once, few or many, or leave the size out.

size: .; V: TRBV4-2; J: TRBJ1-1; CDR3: ASSLSGTGVSGTEAF
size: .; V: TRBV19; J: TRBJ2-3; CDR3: ASSSREGGTDTQY
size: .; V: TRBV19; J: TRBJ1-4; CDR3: ASSITGYYNEKLF
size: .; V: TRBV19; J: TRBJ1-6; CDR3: ASSPRGSSPLH
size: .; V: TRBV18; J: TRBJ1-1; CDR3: ASSLGQGNTEAF
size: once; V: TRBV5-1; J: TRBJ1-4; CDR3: ASSLALNEKLF
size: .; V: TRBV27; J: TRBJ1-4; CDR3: ASVAGDRDIEKLF
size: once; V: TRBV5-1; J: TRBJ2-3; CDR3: ASSLRTSDTDTQY
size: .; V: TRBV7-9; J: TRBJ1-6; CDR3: ASSRGSSPLH
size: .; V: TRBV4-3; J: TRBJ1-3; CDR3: ASSQELGQGASGNTIY
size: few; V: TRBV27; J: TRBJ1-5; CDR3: ASRPQAGGKQPQH
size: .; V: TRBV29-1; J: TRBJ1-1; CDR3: SGGANTEAF
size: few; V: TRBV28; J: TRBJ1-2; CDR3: ASSSPFENYGYT
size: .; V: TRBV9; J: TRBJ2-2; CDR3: ASSVTGSGGELF
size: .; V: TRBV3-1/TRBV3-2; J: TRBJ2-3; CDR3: ASSQEAWGAYTQY
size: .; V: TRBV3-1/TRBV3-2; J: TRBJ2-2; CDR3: ASSQQGAVGELF
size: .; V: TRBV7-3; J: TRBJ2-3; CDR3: ASSPEGRDTQY
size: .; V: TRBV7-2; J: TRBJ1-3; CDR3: ASSFRGVSGNTIY
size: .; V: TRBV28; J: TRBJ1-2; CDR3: ASSLSGTGDGYT
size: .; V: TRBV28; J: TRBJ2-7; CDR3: ASSSADPSYEQY
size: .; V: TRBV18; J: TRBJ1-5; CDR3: ASSPDSTVGPQH
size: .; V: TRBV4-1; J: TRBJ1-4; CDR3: ASSQRDRASEKLF
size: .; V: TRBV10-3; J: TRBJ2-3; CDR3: AIHPGDRGSDTQY
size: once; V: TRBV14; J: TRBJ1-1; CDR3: ASSPNLNRGTEAF
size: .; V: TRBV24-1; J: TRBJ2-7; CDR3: ATSAGHSYEQY
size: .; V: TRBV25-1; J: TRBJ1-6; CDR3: ASSPHTAGFSPLH
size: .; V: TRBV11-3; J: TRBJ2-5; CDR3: ASSLGAAETQY
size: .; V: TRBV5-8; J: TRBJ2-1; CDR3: ASILPGSRRSGEQF
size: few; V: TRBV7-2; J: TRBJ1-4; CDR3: ASSRRGTNEKLF
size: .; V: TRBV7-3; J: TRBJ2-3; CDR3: ASSLRGGGTDTQY
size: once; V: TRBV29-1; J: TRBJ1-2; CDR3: SVTGTAYGYT
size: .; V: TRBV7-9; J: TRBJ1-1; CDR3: ASSPPGSGLEAF
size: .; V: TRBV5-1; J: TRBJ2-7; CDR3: ASRGASLSYEQY
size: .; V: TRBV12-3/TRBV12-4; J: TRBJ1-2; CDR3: ASSPTGRGGYT
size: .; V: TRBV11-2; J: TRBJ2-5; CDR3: ASSLGRSAGGTQETQY
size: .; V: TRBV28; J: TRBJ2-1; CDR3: ASSTPPAATYNEQF
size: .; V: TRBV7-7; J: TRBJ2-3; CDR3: ASSSTDGGAATQY
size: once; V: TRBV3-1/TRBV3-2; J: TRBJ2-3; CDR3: ASSQEASGSYGTDTQY
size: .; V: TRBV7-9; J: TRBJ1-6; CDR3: ASSPINSPLH
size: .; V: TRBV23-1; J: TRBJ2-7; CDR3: ARKEERWAYEQY
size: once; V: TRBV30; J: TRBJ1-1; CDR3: AWSLGGPYEAF